This TCR beta chain came from a study of blood T cell repertoires in COVID-19. In the original workflow: Cell counts per sample came from amplifying reference gene primers. TCRdb's table, derived via immunoSEQ multiplex PCR, lists solely in-frame clones and lacks some. That table supplies the V and J calls and clone size; D and trimming were determined from the DNA. Found here are 250,000 to 350,000 clones, around 82% of them singletons; the top ten hold around 14%. The CDR3 is 14 amino acids. The junction had 4 bases not matched to a gene; V was cut back by 4 bases and J by 4 bases. The germline V gene encodes CDR1 KGHSH and CDR2 LQKENI.

The chain has TRBV18 and TRBJ2-3; 8 bases line up with TRBD1. This TCR was sampled from a person aged 70 to 85 with COVID-19, enrolled during active disease. Specimen: peripheral blood. The CDR3 nucleotides read TGTGCCAGCTCACGTGACAGGGGTGCAGATACGCAGTATTTT. It yields the protein CASSRDRGADTQYF.